Below, 9 T cell receptor beta chains from the same sample are listed, as sequenced in a study of cytomegalovirus exposure and HLA in healthy donors. Use of 60 Vbeta and 13 Jbeta primers characterized the PCR. Method: immunoSEQ multiplex PCR; TCRdb's copy keeps in-frame clones and lacks some. The data hold fewer than 100,000 clones, with around 77% observed a single time. Sequenced input: PBMCs. These receptors were obtained from a man in his forties in good health and CMV-seronegative.

The chain joins TRBV4-1 to TRBJ1-5; perhaps TRBD1 as D (6 bases). The CDR3 totals 16 residues. Germline loops: CDR1 MGHRA, CDR2 YSYEKL. V lost 0 bases, J lost 7 bases, and 16 bases lay in between. The CDR3 DNA is TGCGCCAGCAGCCAAGATCCAGGGGAAGGTCACCAGCCCCAGCATTTT. Translating gives CASSQDPGEGHQPQHF.

This clone came up once. This chain joins TRBV28 and TRBJ1-5; D not resolved. The CDR3 consists of 14 residues. Trimming pared 8 bases from V and 3 bases from J, leaving 14 bases between. From germline, CDR1 is MDHEN and CDR2 SYDVKM. The CDR3 coding sequence is TGTGCCAGCGCTTGGGGAGGACCCAATCAGCCCCAGCATTTT. Amino acids: CASAWGGPNQPQHF.

In this sample, this clone turned up once. The chain links TRBV28 to TRBJ2-5; D is perhaps TRBD2 (6 bases). The CDR3 spans 15 residues. Germline CDR1 is MDHEN and CDR2 is SYDVKM. Trimming took off 1 base at V and 7 bases at J, with 16 bases between the two ends. The CDR3 DNA follows: TGTGCCAGCAGTTTATCGGGGGTACCTCAAAGGACCCAGTACTTC. It encodes CASSLSGVPQRTQYF.

This chain uses TRBV10-2 with TRBJ2-1; maybe TRBD2 (5 bases). Trimming shortened V by 3 bases and J by 7 bases, and 16 bases separated the two germline ends. This CDR3 contains 15 residues. From germline, CDR1 is WSHSY and CDR2 SAAADI. As DNA, the CDR3 is TGCGCCAGCAGTGATACCCCCCGGGGTCGGAATGAGCAGTTCTTC. Its protein product is CASSDTPRGRNEQFF.

The chain recombines TRBV6-5 with TRBJ2-3; D is uncertain. The CDR3 runs to 15 residues. The germline gives CDR1 MNHEY, CDR2 SVGAGI. Trimming stripped 5 bases from V and 0 bases from J, with 12 bases between. The CDR3 spells CASSRTVLSTDTQYF. As DNA, the CDR3 is TGTGCCAGCAGTAGAACGGTCCTCAGCACAGATACGCAGTATTTT.

This chain links TRBV19 with TRBJ2-7; maybe TRBD1 (7 bases). This CDR3 is built from 16 residues. Per the germline V gene, CDR1 is LNHDA and CDR2 is SQIVND (reference sequence). Deletions cut 6 bases from V and 1 base from J, with 19 bases between. CDR3 DNA sequence: TGTGCCAGTAGCCCTCAGGGGGTGACTAGATCCTACGAGCAGTACTTC. It translates to CASSPQGVTRSYEQYF.

The rearrangement links TRBV2 to TRBJ2-2; TRBD2 might be the D (6 bases). V was trimmed by 6 bases and J by 0 bases, leaving 11 bases between them. Germline V lookup: CDR1 SNHLY, CDR2 FYNNEI. The CDR3 contains 15 residues. The CDR3 DNA follows: TGTGCCAGCAGCAAACTAGCAGCGAACACCGGGGAGCTGTTTTTT. This translates into CASSKLAANTGELFF.

V and J are TRBV5-1 and TRBJ2-1, with 8 positions matching TRBD2. With 0 bases clipped from V and 8 bases from J, the junction kept 7 bases outside the gene matches. CDR1 is SGHRS and CDR2 is YFSETQ in the germline V gene. CDR3 size: 15 residues. The CDR3 nucleotides are TGCGCCAGCAGCTTGGATCCAGCGGGAGTCGATGAGCAGTTCTTC. Translating it yields CASSLDPAGVDEQFF.

This clone occurred a few times. The rearrangement joins TRBV19 to TRBJ2-2, with 10 bases that match TRBD2. The CDR3 consists of 18 residues. Per germline, CDR1 LNHDA and CDR2 SQIVND (reference sequence). The V segment lost 9 bases and the J segment 0 bases; nucleotides outside the gene matches: 13. The DNA of the CDR3 is TGTGCCAGCCGGACGTCGGGACTAGCGCAAGCGAACACCGGGGAGCTGTTTTTT. Translation: CASRTSGLAQANTGELFF.